Each of the 28 T cell receptor beta chains below was sequenced from the same sample in a study of long-term antiretroviral therapy in people with HIV. Running of the v3.0 immunoSEQ assay took place at survey level. Clones were read by immunoSEQ multiplex PCR, and TCRdb kept only the in-frame ones, dropping some. Of tens of thousands of clones listed, roughly 87% were seen once; the top ten hold 10% to 15%. The specimen was unsorted PBMCs, collected 1.1 years after starting antiretroviral therapy. Source of these receptors: a man between 18 and 35 years old with HIV.

This clone was detected only a few times. CDR3 loop: CASLRTGGYGYTF. In DNA form, the CDR3 reads TGTGCCAGCCTTAGGACAGGGGGCTATGGCTACACCTTC. This rearrangement joins TRBV7-9 to TRBJ1-2; 10 bases agree with TRBD1. Germline loops: CDR1 SEHNR, CDR2 FQNEAQ (reference sequence). V was clipped by 8 bases and J by 4 bases; unmatched bases: 4. This CDR3 has 13 amino acids.

The chain links TRBV21-1 to TRBJ2-7; TRBD2 reflects the table's D call only, with no check against the DNA. TRBV21-1 is annotated as a pseudogene. This CDR3 region has 16 residues. CDR3 region: CASKRETSGSSYEQYF. The CDR3 DNA sequence: TGTGCCAGCAAGAGGGAGACTAGCGGGTCCTCCTACGAGCAGTACTTC.

The J gene is TRBJ1-3, the V gene TRBV4-1, with TRBD1 as a possible D gene (6 bases). Germline values: CDR1 MGHRA, CDR2 YSYEKL. Trimming removed 1 base from V and 0 bases from J, with 13 bases in between. The CDR3 runs to 17 residues. CDR3: CASSQGLTGPSGNTIYF. DNA of the CDR3: TGCGCCAGCAGCCAAGGACTCACAGGGCCCTCTGGAAACACCATATATTTT.

The V gene is TRBV30, the J gene TRBJ2-2, with D hard to call. V lost 4 bases to trimming and J lost 4 bases, with 10 bases between them. The CDR3 has 13 residues. CDR1 and CDR2 (germline): GTSNPN, SVGIG (reference sequence). This chain's CDR3 is CAWKRKGTGELFF. In DNA, the CDR3 is TGTGCCTGGAAACGGAAGGGCACCGGGGAGCTGTTTTTT.

The chain has TRBV6-5 and TRBJ2-1; D possibly corresponds to TRBD1 (6 bases). The CDR3 has 15 amino acids. Per the germline V gene, CDR1 is MNHEY and CDR2 is SVGAGI. Trimming removed 5 bases from V and 0 bases from J, with 11 bases in between. DNA of the CDR3: TGTGCCAGCAGTCGGACAGAAGGCTCCTACAATGAGCAGTTCTTC. Translating it yields CASSRTEGSYNEQFF.

This chain connects TRBV7-2 to TRBJ1-3; D unclear. The CDR3 contains 14 residues. Trimming cost V 0 bases and J 3 bases, with 6 bases left between them. CDR1 and CDR2 from the germline V gene are SGHTA and FQGNSA. CDR3 DNA sequence: TGTGCCAGCAGCTTAGCGCCCTATGGAAACACCATATATTTT. Translated: CASSLAPYGNTIYF. Full variable domain (rest looked up from reference TRBV7-2 and TRBJ1-3): GAGVSQSPSNKVTEKGKDVELRCDPISGHTALYWYRQSLGQGLEFLIYFQGNSAPDKSGLPSDRFSAERTGGSVSTLTIQRTQQEDSAVYLCASSLAPYGNTIYFGEGSWLTVV.

The rearrangement links TRBV7-9 to TRBJ2-2; 9 bases map to TRBD2. CDR1 and CDR2 from the germline V gene are SEHNR and FQNEAQ (reference sequence). Trimming at V came to 1 base and at J to 6 bases, leaving 9 bases not matched to a gene. There are 17 residues in the CDR3. The CDR3 here is CASSLGDGTSIPGELFF. For the CDR3, the DNA is TGTGCCAGCAGCTTAGGAGATGGGACTAGCATCCCCGGGGAGCTGTTTTTT.

The V gene is TRBV4-1, the J gene TRBJ1-4; D perhaps matches TRBD1 (5 bases). Trimming cost V 2 bases and J 4 bases, with 14 bases left between them. The CDR3 is 16 residues long. Looked up from germline, CDR1 is MGHRA and CDR2 is YSYEKL. The CDR3 reads CASSQPPGGLNEKLFF. The CDR3 DNA is TGCGCCAGCAGCCAACCTCCCGGGGGACTTAATGAAAAACTGTTTTTT.

V is TRBV7-2 and J is TRBJ2-2; TRBD2 agrees at 8 bases. Trimming removed 8 bases from V and 6 bases from J; junction bases left unmatched: 5. Germline V gives CDR1 SGHTA, CDR2 FQGNSA. This CDR3 is 13 amino acids long. The CDR3 DNA follows: TGTGCCAGCCGGGAGGGGGGCGCCGGGGAGCTGTTTTTT. Residues: CASREGGAGELFF.

This clone showed up just once. This chain joins TRBV5-1 and TRBJ1-1, with TRBD1 identical over 8 bases. The germline V gene has CDR1 SGHRS and CDR2 YFSETQ. CDR3 length equals 15 residues. Trimming at V came to 3 bases and at J to 2 bases, leaving 6 bases not matched to a gene. Here the CDR3 DNA reads TGCGCCAGCAGCTGGGGGGACAGGTTAAACACTGAAGCTTTCTTT. This codes for CASSWGDRLNTEAFF.

The genes are TRBV7-2 and TRBJ1-5; no firm D call. Germline assignment: CDR1 SGHTA and CDR2 FQGNSA. This CDR3 region has 16 residues. Trimming shortened V by 0 bases and J by 0 bases, and 9 bases separated the two germline ends. In nucleotides, the CDR3 is TGTGCCAGCAGCTTAGCGTGGGCGGTTAGCAATCAGCCCCAGCATTTT. It codes for CASSLAWAVSNQPQHF.

The rearrangement links TRBV19 to TRBJ2-5; 8 bases match TRBD1. J lost 5 bases, V lost 4 bases, and 6 bases had no gene match. This CDR3 is built from 14 residues. The germline CDR1 and CDR2 sequences are LNHDA and SQIVND (reference sequence). CDR3 bases: TGTGCCAGTAGTAACGGACAGGGTTACGAGACCCAGTACTTC. Its translation: CASSNGQGYETQYF.

This clone appeared once. The V gene is TRBV5-1, the J gene TRBJ1-4; tentative D call: TRBD1 (6 bases). V lost 0 bases, J lost 5 bases, and 14 bases lay in between. The CDR3 loop spans 16 amino acids. Germline V lookup: CDR1 SGHRS, CDR2 YFSETQ. The CDR3 DNA follows: TGCGCCAGCAGCTTGGACCCTGTACAGGGAAATGAAAAACTGTTTTTT. Residues: CASSLDPVQGNEKLFF.

The genes are TRBV6-5 and TRBJ2-1, with D maybe TRBD2 (5 bases). CDR3 size: 13 residues. CDR1 MNHEY and CDR2 SVGAGI come from the germline V gene. V lost 2 bases and J 3 bases, leaving 5 bases between the germline ends. CDR3 loop: CASSYSGYNEQFF. CDR3 sequence (DNA): TGTGCCAGCAGTTACAGCGGCTACAATGAGCAGTTCTTC.

This chain connects TRBV6-1 to TRBJ1-5, with D uncertain. This CDR3 is built from 14 residues. Germline CDR1 is MNHNS and CDR2 is SASEGT. V was clipped by 7 bases and J by 1 base, with 11 bases between them. CDR3 bases: TGTGCCAGCATGAAGGAGGAGAGCAATCAGCCCCAGCATTTT. Translation: CASMKEESNQPQHF.

This chain connects TRBV2 to TRBJ1-4; 7 nucleotides line up with TRBD1. Looked up from germline, CDR1 is SNHLY and CDR2 is FYNNEI. V dropped 3 bases and J dropped 0; count of bases not matched to a gene: 1. The CDR3 has 15 amino acids. CDR3 DNA sequence: TGTGCCAGCAGTGAGGGGACAGCAACTAATGAAAAACTGTTTTTT. Amino acid sequence: CASSEGTATNEKLFF.

This chain links TRBV6-6 with TRBJ1-5, with 9 bases lining up with TRBD1. CDR1 is MNHNY and CDR2 is SVGAGI in the germline V gene (reference sequence). The CDR3 loop spans 14 amino acids. With 5 bases clipped from V and 7 bases from J, the junction kept 6 bases outside the gene matches. The DNA of the CDR3 is TGTGCCAGCAGTATACAGGGGGCCGGGCAGCCCCAGCATTTT. Protein sequence: CASSIQGAGQPQHF.

V and J are TRBV5-4 and TRBJ1-1; a weak D match, TRBD1 (6 bases). Looked up from germline, CDR1 is SGHNT and CDR2 is YYREEE (reference sequence). The CDR3 is 17 amino acids. Trimming left V 2 bases short and J 0 bases short, with 17 bases between. The DNA for the CDR3 is TGTGCCAGCAGCTTTGGATCCCCGGGGGGCTTGAACACTGAAGCTTTCTTT. Translating gives CASSFGSPGGLNTEAFF.

This chain joins TRBV6-1 and TRBJ2-7; D gene ambiguous. This CDR3 comprises 13 residues. Germline V gives CDR1 MNHNS, CDR2 SASEGT. The germline V and J ends were trimmed by 2 bases and 3 bases, with 8 bases remaining between them. The CDR3, as DNA: TGTGCCAGCAGTGAAAATCCCAGCTACGAGCAGTACTTC. This codes for CASSENPSYEQYF.

The rearrangement links TRBV7-9 to TRBJ2-3; weak D call: TRBD1 (6 bases). This CDR3 is built from 14 residues. V lost 2 bases and J 2 bases, leaving 8 bases between the germline ends. Germline V CDR1 and CDR2: SEHNR, FQNEAQ (reference sequence). CDR3: CASSLSGDTDTQYF. The DNA of the CDR3 is TGTGCCAGCAGCTTATCAGGGGACACAGATACGCAGTATTTT. Together with reference TRBV7-9 and TRBJ2-3, the CDR3 gives the full variable domain: DTGVSQNPRHKITKRGQNVTFRCDPISEHNRLYWYRQTLGQGPEFLTYFQNEAQLEKSRLLSDRFSAERPKGSFSTLEIQRTEQGDSAMYLCASSLSGDTDTQYFGPGTRLTVL.

The genes are TRBV6-1 and TRBJ2-7; possible D gene TRBD1, 6 bases. The CDR3 extends over 14 amino acids. Per the germline V gene, CDR1 is MNHNS and CDR2 is SASEGT. The V gene lost 2 bases and the J gene lost 2 bases, with 10 bases spanning the gap. The CDR3 DNA sequence: TGTGCCAGCAGTGAACAGGGGCTAACCTACGAGCAGTACTTC. Encoded protein: CASSEQGLTYEQYF.

This clone was seen a single time. The V gene is TRBV7-9, the J gene TRBJ1-1; D is perhaps TRBD1 (6 bases). Germline V gene lookup returns CDR1 SEHNR and CDR2 FQNEAQ (reference sequence). The CDR3 contains 17 residues. The ends were cut back, 3 bases at V and 0 bases at J, with 17 bases in the middle. CDR3 sequence (DNA): TGTGCCAGCAGCTTTGGATCCCCGGGGGGCTTGAACACTGAAGCTTTCTTT. Protein product: CASSFGSPGGLNTEAFF. The whole variable domain, filled in from reference TRBV7-9 and TRBJ1-1, reads DTGVSQNPRHKITKRGQNVTFRCDPISEHNRLYWYRQTLGQGPEFLTYFQNEAQLEKSRLLSDRFSAERPKGSFSTLEIQRTEQGDSAMYLCASSFGSPGGLNTEAFFGQGTRLTVV.

CDR3 nucleotides: TGTGCCAGCAGCCGAACTAGCGGGAGGTATGAGCAGTTCTTC. Encoded protein: CASSRTSGRYEQFF. The chain has TRBV6-5 and TRBJ2-1; 12 bases are a match to TRBD2. The CDR3 runs to 14 residues. Germline-derived CDR1 and CDR2 are MNHEY and SVGAGI. The J segment lost 8 bases and the V segment lost 6 bases, leaving 5 bases of the junction unmatched.

This clone showed up just once. The V call is TRBV27, the J call TRBJ2-1; 12 bases match TRBD2. The CDR3 is 18 residues long. Germline V gives CDR1 MNHEY, CDR2 SMNVEV (reference sequence). V gave up 8 bases and J gave up 1 base; unmatched junction bases: 12. CDR3 in amino acids: CASGVGLAGGRSYNEQFF. The CDR3 coding sequence is TGTGCCAGCGGAGTGGGGCTAGCGGGGGGGAGGTCCTACAATGAGCAGTTCTTC.

The chain joins TRBV30 to TRBJ1-5; possible D gene TRBD1, 6 bases. From germline, CDR1 is GTSNPN and CDR2 SVGIG (reference sequence). There are 13 residues in the CDR3. V lost 5 bases and J lost 7, with 15 bases in between. In DNA, the CDR3 is TGTGCCTGGGGGTTACAGGGCGGGCAGCCCCAGCATTTT. It codes for CAWGLQGGQPQHF.

V gene TRBV15 combines with J gene TRBJ2-2; maybe TRBD1 (5 bases). Trimming stripped 1 base from V and 8 bases from J, with 14 bases between. CDR3 length equals 15 residues. Germline V gene sequence: CDR1 LNHNV, CDR2 YYDKDF (reference sequence). The CDR3 DNA reads as TGTGCCACCAGCAGAGGAGGACATTCTCAGGGGGAGCTGTTTTTT. Its protein is CATSRGGHSQGELFF.

The DNA of the CDR3 is TGTGCCAGCAGCGCTGGGACGGACTACGAGCAGTACTTC. Translating gives CASSAGTDYEQYF. The genes are TRBV9 and TRBJ2-7; D may correspond to TRBD1 or TRBD2 (5 bases each). The germline V gene has CDR1 SGDLS and CDR2 YYNGEE. V lost 3 bases and J 3 bases, leaving 10 bases between the germline ends. This CDR3 contains 13 residues.

V gene TRBV9 combines with J gene TRBJ2-7; no definite D call. With 4 bases removed from V and 0 bases from J, the gap between germline ends came to 5 bases. This CDR3 is built from 12 residues. Germline assignment: CDR1 SGDLS and CDR2 YYNGEE. The CDR3 is CASSSSSYEQYF. For the CDR3, the DNA is TGTGCCAGCAGCTCCAGCTCCTACGAGCAGTACTTC.